Sequencing of this T cell receptor (beta chain) was carried out in a study of cytomegalovirus exposure and HLA in healthy donors. Across the whole study: Early release data held tens of millions of unique TCRs from HLA-typed donors.

A word on this clone: What it binds is unknown.

The primer mix had 60 Vbeta and 13 Jbeta primers. The repertoire was sequenced with immunoSEQ multiplex PCR; TCRdb's copy has only in-frame clones and lacks some. The sample yields over 150,000 clones, roughly four fifths seen once. General observations from the study: The study assumed roughly uniform donor sequencing depth for presence/absence analyses.

Trimming pared 4 bases from V and 12 bases from J, leaving 13 bases between. The CDR3 runs 11 residues. Germline V gives CDR1 SGHVS, CDR2 FQNEAQ. The sample taken for sequencing was PBMCs. This sequence joins TRBV7-8 and TRBJ2-7; D remains unclear. The TCR comes from a man aged 18 to 30 in good health and CMV-seronegative. This CDR3 is CASSSRHERYF. In nucleotides, the CDR3 is TGTGCCAGCAGCTCCCGCCACGAGAGGTACTTC.